This entry describes one T cell receptor beta chain. The CDR3 covers 11 residues. Trimming removed 9 bases at V and 8 bases at J, with 13 bases between. The germline V gene has CDR1 LGHNT and CDR2 FRNRAP. Attachment of unique molecular identifiers to individual cDNA molecules was performed. A single record per CDR3 protein comes from TCRdb applying MiXCR to the 5' RACE reads. The table has 20,000 to 25,000 distinct CDR3 sequences, approximately 5% seen once; the top ten hold roughly 4.5%. This record belongs to a study of early T cells in non-severe SARS-CoV-2 infection. The source material was whole blood. The J gene is TRBJ1-1, the V gene TRBV12-5; D ambiguous. This TCR came from an adult who was a healthcare worker with PCR-confirmed SARS-CoV-2 infection or an uninfected control (not recorded which). CDR3 residues: CASPGGREAFF. For the CDR3, the DNA is TGTGCTAGCCCCGGTGGTAGAGAAGCTTTCTTT.